These 17 T cell receptor beta chains were sequenced from one sample in a study of shared clonotypes between healthy human individuals. Assay used: immunoSEQ multiplex PCR; TCRdb lists only in-frame clones, some missing. The data show roughly 2,300,000 clones, around 93% seen once. The sample was naive CD4+ T cells from PBMCs. As for subset: CD45RA+ positively selected. These receptors were taken from a man aged 18 to 30 in good health. Some clones in this sample may be carry-over from other donors' samples.

The chain employs TRBV30 and TRBJ2-2, with 7 bases fitting TRBD2. The CDR3 is 15 amino acids. CDR1 is GTSNPN and CDR2 is SVGIG in the germline V gene (reference sequence). With V trimmed by 2 bases and J by 5 bases, 8 bases remained unmatched. The CDR3 spells CAWSPGGTVTGELFF. The CDR3 DNA sequence: TGTGCCTGGAGTCCGGGGGGTACGGTTACCGGGGAGCTGTTTTTT.

The J gene is TRBJ2-1, the V gene TRBV18; 7 bases are a match to TRBD1. Per germline, CDR1 KGHSH and CDR2 LQKENI. The CDR3 runs 15 residues. With 3 bases clipped from V and 5 bases from J, the junction kept 7 bases outside the gene matches. CDR3 amino acids: CASSPLGTDHNEQFF. The CDR3 bases are TGTGCCAGCTCACCTCTCGGGACAGACCACAATGAGCAGTTCTTC.

J is TRBJ1-5 and V is TRBV28; D is ambiguous. V was trimmed by 6 bases and J by 7 bases, leaving 19 bases between them. The germline CDR1 and CDR2 sequences are MDHEN and SYDVKM. CDR3 length: 15 residues. The DNA of the CDR3 is TGTGCCAGCAGACCGACAACGACCCCAGGACAGCCCCAGCATTTT. Its translation: CASRPTTTPGQPQHF.

The J gene is TRBJ1-4, the V gene TRBV18; TRBD1 agrees at 7 bases. The germline gives CDR1 KGHSH, CDR2 LQKENI. The trim removed 3 bases at V and 6 bases at J, leaving 7 bases unmatched. This CDR3 is 15 amino acids long. The CDR3 DNA reads as TGTGCCAGCTCACCGTTTACAGGGGCGGATGAAAAACTGTTTTTT. It translates to CASSPFTGADEKLFF.

With respect to this clone: The sample carries other DNA sequences with the same CDR3. V is TRBV28 and J is TRBJ1-2; weak D call: TRBD1 (6 bases). Germline assignment: CDR1 MDHEN and CDR2 SYDVKM. The CDR3 loop spans 13 amino acids. V lost 3 bases to trimming and J lost 4 bases, with 9 bases between them. The CDR3 DNA is TGTGCCAGCAGTTTGCAGGGGATCTATGGCTACACCTTC. Translating it yields CASSLQGIYGYTF.

The V gene is TRBV10-3, the J gene TRBJ2-1, with D unresolved. Germline CDR1 and CDR2: ENHRY and SYGVKD. The CDR3 length is 13 residues. V dropped 3 bases and J dropped 8 bases, with 11 bases sitting between them. CDR3 sequence (DNA): TGTGCCATCAGTGATAGTCTGTTCGATGAGCAGTTCTTC. Encoded protein: CAISDSLFDEQFF.

V gene TRBV21-1 combines with J gene TRBJ2-5; the table's TRBD2 call for D was not verified on the DNA. TRBV21-1 is marked as a pseudogene. The CDR3 consists of 14 residues. CDR3 loop: CASSKPTEWETQYF. DNA for the CDR3: TGTGCCAGCAGCAAACCCACGGAGTGGGAGACCCAGTACTTC.

The V call is TRBV6-5, the J call TRBJ2-7; D gene ambiguous. V was clipped by 3 bases and J by 8 bases, with 8 bases between them. The length of the CDR3 is 11 residues. The germline V gene encodes CDR1 MNHEY and CDR2 SVGAGI. The CDR3 DNA reads as TGTGCCAGCAGTTATGGGCAGAAGCAGTACTTC. Translating gives CASSYGQKQYF.

J is TRBJ1-2 and V is TRBV27; no definite D call. CDR3 length: 14 residues. Germline V CDR1 and CDR2: MNHEY, SMNVEV (reference sequence). The ends were cut back, 3 bases at V and 4 bases at J, with 12 bases in the middle. CDR3: CASSFNQEGYGYTF. The CDR3 DNA reads TGTGCCAGCAGTTTTAACCAGGAGGGCTATGGCTACACCTTC.

V is TRBV30 and J is TRBJ2-3; 13 nucleotides match TRBD2. CDR3 length: 16 amino acids. V trimming: 3 bases; J trimming: 5 bases; junction bases outside the gene matches: 8. Germline CDR1 GTSNPN, CDR2 SVGIG (reference sequence). The CDR3 loop is CAWSVGLAGSQDTQYF. CDR3 DNA sequence: TGTGCCTGGAGCGTGGGACTAGCGGGAAGCCAAGATACGCAGTATTTT.

The chain employs TRBV7-8 and TRBJ1-5; 11 bases align to TRBD1. V trimming: 3 bases; J trimming: 4 bases; junction bases outside the gene matches: 5. Germline-derived CDR1 and CDR2 are SGHVS and FQNEAQ. This CDR3 has 16 amino acids. CDR3 protein: CASSLSRDRGNQPQHF. CDR3 DNA sequence: TGTGCCAGCAGCTTGTCCCGGGACAGGGGGAATCAGCCCCAGCATTTT.

The chain combines TRBV2 with TRBJ2-1; 7 bases match TRBD1. This CDR3 has 13 residues. Germline V CDR1 and CDR2: SNHLY, FYNNEI. The junction had 7 bases not matched to a gene; V was cut back by 7 bases and J by 7 bases. The CDR3 nucleotides are TGTGCCAGCAAGCTCGCCAGGGGGAATGAGCAGTTCTTC. Translating gives CASKLARGNEQFF.

The V and J genes are TRBV6-6 and TRBJ2-3; D uncertain. This CDR3 has 15 amino acids. V was pared by 0 bases and J by 3 bases, with 10 bases between. Germline-derived CDR1 and CDR2 are MNHNY and SVGAGI (reference sequence). CDR3 protein: CASSYSNRETDTQYF. The DNA for the CDR3 is TGTGCCAGCAGTTACTCGAATAGGGAAACAGATACGCAGTATTTT.

The chain uses TRBV7-9 and TRBJ1-5, with TRBD1 identical over 7 bases. After removal of 2 bases from V and 6 bases from J, the junction contained 10 bases not matched to a gene. The CDR3 is 16 residues long. Germline CDR1 and CDR2: SEHNR and FQNEAQ (reference sequence). In DNA form, the CDR3 reads TGTGCCAGCAGCTTAACCTCGACAGGGACGGGTCAGCCCCAGCATTTT. Protein product: CASSLTSTGTGQPQHF.

Of note for this clone: The sample holds other DNA sequences that translate to the same CDR3. The chain is built from TRBV5-1 and TRBJ2-1, with D possibly TRBD2 on 6 matching bases. The V and J ends lost 3 bases and 0 bases respectively, with 13 bases between them. The length of the CDR3 is 16 residues. Per the germline V gene, CDR1 is SGHRS and CDR2 is YFSETQ. CDR3 residues: CASSWISGSSYNEQFF. The CDR3 DNA sequence: TGCGCCAGCAGCTGGATTAGCGGCAGCTCCTACAATGAGCAGTTCTTC.

The V call is TRBV5-6, the J call TRBJ2-7, with unresolved D. This CDR3 has 14 amino acids. Germline V gene data show CDR1 as SGHDT and CDR2 as YYEEEE. V dropped 2 bases and J dropped 0 bases, with 9 bases sitting between them. CDR3 bases: TGTGCCAGCAGCTTACAGCTGCTCTCCTACGAGCAGTACTTC. This translates into CASSLQLLSYEQYF.

With respect to this clone: This specimen includes other DNA sequences encoding the same CDR3. The V call is TRBV19, the J call TRBJ2-2, with unresolved D. This CDR3 is built from 11 residues. Trimming took off 7 bases at V and 6 bases at J, with 6 bases between the two ends. CDR1 is LNHDA and CDR2 is SQIVND in the germline V gene (reference sequence). The CDR3 spells CASKVAGELFF. CDR3 DNA sequence: TGTGCCAGTAAGGTGGCCGGGGAGCTGTTTTTT.